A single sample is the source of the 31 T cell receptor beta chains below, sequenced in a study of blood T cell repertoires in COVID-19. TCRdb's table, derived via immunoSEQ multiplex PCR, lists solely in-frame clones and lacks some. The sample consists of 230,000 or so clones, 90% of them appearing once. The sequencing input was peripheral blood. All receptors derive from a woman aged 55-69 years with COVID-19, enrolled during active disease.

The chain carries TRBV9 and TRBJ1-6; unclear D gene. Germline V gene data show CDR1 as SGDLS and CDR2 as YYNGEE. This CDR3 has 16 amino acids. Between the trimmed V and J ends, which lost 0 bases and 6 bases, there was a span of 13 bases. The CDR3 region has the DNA TGTGCCAGCAGCGTAGCTTCTCCCGAGGGTAATTCACCCCTCCACTTT. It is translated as CASSVASPEGNSPLHF.

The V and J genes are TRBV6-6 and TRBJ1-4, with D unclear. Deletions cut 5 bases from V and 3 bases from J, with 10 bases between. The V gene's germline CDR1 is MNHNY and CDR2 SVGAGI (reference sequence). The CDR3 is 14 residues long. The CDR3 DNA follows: TGTGCCAGCAGTAACCTTCGGGCTAATGAAAAACTGTTTTTT. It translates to CASSNLRANEKLFF.

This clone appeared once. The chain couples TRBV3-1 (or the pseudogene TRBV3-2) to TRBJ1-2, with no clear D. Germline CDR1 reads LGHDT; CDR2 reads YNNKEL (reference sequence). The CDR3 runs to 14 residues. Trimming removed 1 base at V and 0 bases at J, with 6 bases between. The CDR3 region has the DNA TGTGCCAGCAGCCAAGGACTTACTAACTATGGCTACACCTTC. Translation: CASSQGLTNYGYTF.

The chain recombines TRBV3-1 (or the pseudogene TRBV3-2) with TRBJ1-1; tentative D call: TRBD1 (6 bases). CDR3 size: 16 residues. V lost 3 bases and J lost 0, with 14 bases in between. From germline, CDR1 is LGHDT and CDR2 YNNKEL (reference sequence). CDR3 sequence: CASSQGTGLVNTEAFF. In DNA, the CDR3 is TGTGCCAGCAGCCAGGGTACAGGGCTCGTGAACACTGAAGCTTTCTTT.

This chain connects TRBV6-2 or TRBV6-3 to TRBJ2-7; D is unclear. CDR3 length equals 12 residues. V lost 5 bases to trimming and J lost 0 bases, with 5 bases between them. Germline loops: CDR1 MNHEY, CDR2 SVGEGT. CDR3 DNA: TGTGCCAGCAGTGCGATCTCCTACGAGCAGTACTTC. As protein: CASSAISYEQYF.

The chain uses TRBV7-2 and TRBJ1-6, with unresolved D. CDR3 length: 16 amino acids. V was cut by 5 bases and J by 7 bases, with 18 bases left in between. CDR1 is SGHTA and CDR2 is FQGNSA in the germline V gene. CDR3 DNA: TGTGCCAGCAGCACAGACGGGGTTAAAGTGAATTCACCCCTCCACTTT. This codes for CASSTDGVKVNSPLHF.

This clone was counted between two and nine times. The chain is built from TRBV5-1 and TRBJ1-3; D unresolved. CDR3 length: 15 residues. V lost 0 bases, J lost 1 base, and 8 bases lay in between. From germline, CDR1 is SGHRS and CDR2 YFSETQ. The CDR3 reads CASSLGHQSGNTIYF. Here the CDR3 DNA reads TGCGCCAGCAGCTTGGGACACCAATCTGGAAACACCATATATTTT.

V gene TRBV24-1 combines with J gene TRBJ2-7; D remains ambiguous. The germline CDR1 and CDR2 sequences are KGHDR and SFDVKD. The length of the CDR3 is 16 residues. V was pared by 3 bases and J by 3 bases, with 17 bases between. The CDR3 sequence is CATSDLRNPAFYEQYF. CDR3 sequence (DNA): TGTGCCACCAGTGATCTCAGGAACCCGGCCTTCTACGAGCAGTACTTC.

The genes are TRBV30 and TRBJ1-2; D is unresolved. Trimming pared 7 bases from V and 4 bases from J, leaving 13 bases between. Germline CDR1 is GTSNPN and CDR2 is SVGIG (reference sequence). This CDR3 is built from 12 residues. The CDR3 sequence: CAFRAHSYGYTF. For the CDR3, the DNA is TGTGCCTTCCGAGCCCATAGCTATGGCTACACCTTC.

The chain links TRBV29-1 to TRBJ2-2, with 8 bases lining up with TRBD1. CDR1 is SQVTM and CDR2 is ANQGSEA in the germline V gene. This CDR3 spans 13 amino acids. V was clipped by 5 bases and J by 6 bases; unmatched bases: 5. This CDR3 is CSVRSGGSGELFF. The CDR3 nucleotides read TGCAGCGTTCGGTCAGGGGGCTCCGGGGAGCTGTTTTTT.

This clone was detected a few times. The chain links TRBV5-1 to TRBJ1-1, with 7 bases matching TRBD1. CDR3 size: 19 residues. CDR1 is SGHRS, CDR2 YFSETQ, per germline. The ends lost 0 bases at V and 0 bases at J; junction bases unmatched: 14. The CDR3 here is CASSLGQGPPMSLNTEAFF. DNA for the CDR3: TGCGCCAGCAGCTTGGGACAGGGTCCACCTATGTCCTTGAACACTGAAGCTTTCTTT. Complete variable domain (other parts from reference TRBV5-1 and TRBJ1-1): KAGVTQTPRYLIKTRGQQVTLSCSPISGHRSVSWYQQTPGQGLQFLFEYFSETQRNKGNFPGRFSGRQFSNSRSEMNVSTLELGDSALYLCASSLGQGPPMSLNTEAFFGQGTRLTVV.

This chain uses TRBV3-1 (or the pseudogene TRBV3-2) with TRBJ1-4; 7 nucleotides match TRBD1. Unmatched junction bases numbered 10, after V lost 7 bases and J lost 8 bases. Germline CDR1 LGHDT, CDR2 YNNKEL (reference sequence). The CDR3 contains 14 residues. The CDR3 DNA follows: TGTGCCAGCAAAGGGGGCCGGTGGGCCGAAAAACTGTTTTTT. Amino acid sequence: CASKGGRWAEKLFF.

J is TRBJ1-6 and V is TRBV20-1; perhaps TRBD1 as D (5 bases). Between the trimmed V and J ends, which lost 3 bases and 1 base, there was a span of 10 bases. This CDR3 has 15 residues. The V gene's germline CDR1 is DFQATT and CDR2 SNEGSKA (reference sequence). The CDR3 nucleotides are TGCAGTGCTAGTCAAAGGGGATCCTATAATTCACCCCTCCACTTT. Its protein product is CSASQRGSYNSPLHF.

The CDR3 nucleotides read TGTGCCAGCAGCCAACCGGACAGGGGACCGATCTACGAGCAGTACTTC. Amino acids: CASSQPDRGPIYEQYF. This chain joins TRBV7-8 and TRBJ2-7; 9 nucleotides line up with TRBD1. J lost 3 bases, V lost 5 bases, and 11 bases had no gene match. The CDR3 is 16 residues long. Germline V gives CDR1 SGHVS, CDR2 FQNEAQ.

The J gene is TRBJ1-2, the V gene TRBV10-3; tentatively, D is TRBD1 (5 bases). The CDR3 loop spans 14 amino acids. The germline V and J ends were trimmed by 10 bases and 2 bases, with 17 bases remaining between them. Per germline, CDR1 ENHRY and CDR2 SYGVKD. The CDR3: CATLREGLNYGYTF. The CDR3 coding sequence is TGTGCCACTCTACGTGAGGGACTCAACTATGGCTACACCTTC.

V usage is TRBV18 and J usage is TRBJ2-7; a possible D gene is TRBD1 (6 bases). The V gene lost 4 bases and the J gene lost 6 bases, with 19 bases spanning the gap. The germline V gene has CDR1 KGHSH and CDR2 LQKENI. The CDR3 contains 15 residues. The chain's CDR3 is CASSHRETGSSEQYF. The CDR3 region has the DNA TGTGCCAGCTCACATCGCGAAACAGGGTCCAGCGAGCAGTACTTC.

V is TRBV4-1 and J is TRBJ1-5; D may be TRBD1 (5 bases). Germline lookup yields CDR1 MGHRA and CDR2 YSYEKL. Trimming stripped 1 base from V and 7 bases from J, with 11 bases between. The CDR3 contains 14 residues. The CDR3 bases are TGCGCCAGCAGCCAAGTTGGGGGGAACCAGCCCCAGCATTTT. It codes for CASSQVGGNQPQHF.

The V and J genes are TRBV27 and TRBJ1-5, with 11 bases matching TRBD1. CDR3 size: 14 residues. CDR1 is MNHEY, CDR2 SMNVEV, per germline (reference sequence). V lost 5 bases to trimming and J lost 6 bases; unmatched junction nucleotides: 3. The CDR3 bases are TGTGCCAGCAGTCTCGGGACAGGGGGTCAGCCCCAGCATTTT. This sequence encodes CASSLGTGGQPQHF.

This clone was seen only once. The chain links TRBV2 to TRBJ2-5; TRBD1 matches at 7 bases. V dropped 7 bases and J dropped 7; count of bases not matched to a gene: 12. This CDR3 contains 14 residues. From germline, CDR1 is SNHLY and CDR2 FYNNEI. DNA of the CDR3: TGTGCCAGCAATAATGGACAGGAAGAGGGGACCCAGTACTTC. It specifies CASNNGQEEGTQYF.

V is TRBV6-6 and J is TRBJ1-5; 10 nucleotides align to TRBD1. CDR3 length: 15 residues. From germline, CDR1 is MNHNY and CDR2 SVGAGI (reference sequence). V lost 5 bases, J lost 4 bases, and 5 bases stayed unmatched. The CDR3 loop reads CASSPPGQGNQPQHF. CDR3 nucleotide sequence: TGTGCCAGCAGTCCTCCGGGACAGGGGAATCAGCCCCAGCATTTT.

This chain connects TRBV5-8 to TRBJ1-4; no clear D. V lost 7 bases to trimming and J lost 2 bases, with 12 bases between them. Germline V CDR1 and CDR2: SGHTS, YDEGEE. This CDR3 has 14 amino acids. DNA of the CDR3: TGTGCCAGCGGCCGGGTTGGGACTAATGAAAAACTGTTTTTT. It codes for CASGRVGTNEKLFF.

CDR3 in amino acids: CSASKALNSPLHF. The CDR3 nucleotides read TGCAGTGCTAGTAAAGCCTTAAATTCACCCCTCCACTTT. The chain employs TRBV20-1 and TRBJ1-6, with D hard to call. CDR1 is DFQATT, CDR2 SNEGSKA, per germline (reference sequence). The CDR3 totals 13 residues. V was cut by 3 bases and J by 7 bases, with 10 bases left in between.

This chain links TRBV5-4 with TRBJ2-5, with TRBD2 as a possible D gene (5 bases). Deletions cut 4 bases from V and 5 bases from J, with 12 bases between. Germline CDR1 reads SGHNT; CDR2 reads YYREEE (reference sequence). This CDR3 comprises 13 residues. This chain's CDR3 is CASSRRGWETQYF. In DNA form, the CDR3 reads TGTGCCAGCAGCCGTCGGGGATGGGAGACCCAGTACTTC. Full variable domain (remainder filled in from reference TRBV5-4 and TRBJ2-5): ETGVTQSPTHLIKTRGQQVTLRCSSQSGHNTVSWYQQALGQGPQFIFQYYREEENGRGNFPPRFSGLQFPNYSSELNVNALELDDSALYLCASSRRGWETQYFGPGTRLLVL.

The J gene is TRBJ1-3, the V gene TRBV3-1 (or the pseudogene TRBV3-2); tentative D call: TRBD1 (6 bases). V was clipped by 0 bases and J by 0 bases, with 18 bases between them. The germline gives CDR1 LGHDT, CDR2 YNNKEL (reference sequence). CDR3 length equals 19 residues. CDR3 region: CASSQDRDRYRNSGNTIYF. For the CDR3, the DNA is TGTGCCAGCAGCCAAGATCGAGACAGGTATCGAAACTCTGGAAACACCATATATTTT.

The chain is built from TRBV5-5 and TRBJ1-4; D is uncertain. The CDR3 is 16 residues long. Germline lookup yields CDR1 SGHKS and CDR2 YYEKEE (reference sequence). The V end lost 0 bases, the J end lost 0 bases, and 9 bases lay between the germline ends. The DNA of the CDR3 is TGTGCCAGCAGCTTGGGGCATCAGGCAACTAATGAAAAACTGTTTTTT. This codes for CASSLGHQATNEKLFF.

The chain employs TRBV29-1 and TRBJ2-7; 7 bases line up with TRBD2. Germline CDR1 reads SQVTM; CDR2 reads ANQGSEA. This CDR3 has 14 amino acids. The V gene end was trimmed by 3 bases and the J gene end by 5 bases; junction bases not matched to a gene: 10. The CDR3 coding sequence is TGCAGCGTTGATCGGGGCCGGGGGGAGAACGAGCAGTACTTC. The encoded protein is CSVDRGRGENEQYF.

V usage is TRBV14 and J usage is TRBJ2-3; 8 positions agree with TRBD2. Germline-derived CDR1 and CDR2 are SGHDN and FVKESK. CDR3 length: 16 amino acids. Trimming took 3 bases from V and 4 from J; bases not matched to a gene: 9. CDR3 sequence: CASSQLIGGASDTQYF. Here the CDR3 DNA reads TGTGCCAGCAGCCAGTTGATCGGGGGGGCTTCAGATACGCAGTATTTT.

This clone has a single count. Here the CDR3 reads CASSVTGGETQYF. CDR3 DNA: TGTGCCAGCAGCGTAACAGGGGGGGAGACCCAGTACTTC. V usage is TRBV5-4 and J usage is TRBJ2-5, with 8 bases fitting TRBD1. The junction had 4 bases not matched to a gene; V was cut back by 4 bases and J by 5 bases. The CDR3 sequence is 13 residues long. Germline V gene data show CDR1 as SGHNT and CDR2 as YYREEE (reference sequence). The variable domain in full, completed from reference TRBV5-4 and TRBJ2-5, reads ETGVTQSPTHLIKTRGQQVTLRCSSQSGHNTVSWYQQALGQGPQFIFQYYREEENGRGNFPPRFSGLQFPNYSSELNVNALELDDSALYLCASSVTGGETQYFGPGTRLLVL.

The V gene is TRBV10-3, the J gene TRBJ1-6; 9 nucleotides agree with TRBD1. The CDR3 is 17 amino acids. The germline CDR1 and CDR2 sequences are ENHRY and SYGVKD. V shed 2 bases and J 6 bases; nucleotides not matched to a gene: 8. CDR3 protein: CAISEHSGQGGNSPLHF. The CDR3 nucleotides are TGTGCCATCAGTGAGCACTCGGGACAGGGCGGTAATTCACCCCTCCACTTT.

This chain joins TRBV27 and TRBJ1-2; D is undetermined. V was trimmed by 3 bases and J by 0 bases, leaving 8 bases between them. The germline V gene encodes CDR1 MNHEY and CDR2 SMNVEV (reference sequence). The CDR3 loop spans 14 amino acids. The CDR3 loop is CASSFAGANYGYTF. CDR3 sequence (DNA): TGTGCCAGCAGTTTCGCAGGCGCTAACTATGGCTACACCTTC.

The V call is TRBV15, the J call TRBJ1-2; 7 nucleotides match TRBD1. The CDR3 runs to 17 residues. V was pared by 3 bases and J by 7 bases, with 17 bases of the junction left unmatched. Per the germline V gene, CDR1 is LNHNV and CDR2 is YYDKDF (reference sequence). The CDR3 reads CATSSDRDSTGVLGYTF. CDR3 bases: TGTGCCACCAGCAGTGACAGGGATTCGACGGGTGTCCTTGGCTACACCTTC. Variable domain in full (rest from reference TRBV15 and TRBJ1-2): DAMVIQNPRYQVTQFGKPVTLSCSQTLNHNVMYWYQQKSSQAPKLLFHYYDKDFNNEADTPDNFQSRRPNTSFCFLDIRSPGLGDTAMYLCATSSDRDSTGVLGYTFGSGTRLTVV.